This entry lists 17 T cell receptor beta chains sequenced from one sample in a study of blood T cell repertoires in COVID-19. TCRdb keeps only in-frame clones here, not all; method: immunoSEQ multiplex PCR. The sample contains some 14,000 clones, about 86% of which appear only once. Sequencing used peripheral blood. Every receptor here comes from a human donor in a cohort sampled during active COVID-19.

This clone was observed a handful of times. This chain connects TRBV24-1 to TRBJ2-1, with 16 bases lining up with TRBD2. The CDR3 sequence is 19 residues long. CDR1 is KGHDR and CDR2 is SFDVKD in the germline V gene. V gave up 4 bases and J gave up 0 bases; unmatched junction bases: 5. The CDR3 coding sequence is TGTGCCACCAGTGACGGGACTAGCGGGGGGGCCTCCTCCTACAATGAGCAGTTCTTC. It encodes CATSDGTSGGASSYNEQFF.

The V and J genes are TRBV4-3 and TRBJ2-1; 10 nucleotides line up with TRBD2. CDR1 is LGHNA, CDR2 YSLEER, per germline. The CDR3 has 17 amino acids. Unmatched junction bases numbered 10, after V lost 1 base and J lost 7 bases. This CDR3 reads CASSQGAGLAGENEQFF. The CDR3 DNA reads as TGCGCCAGCAGCCAAGGGGCGGGTCTAGCGGGAGAAAATGAGCAGTTCTTC.

V and J are TRBV7-9 and TRBJ1-3, with 7 bases lining up with TRBD1. V shed 5 bases, J shed 4 bases, and the junction held 11 bases outside the gene matches. Germline CDR1 is SEHNR and CDR2 is FQNEAQ (reference sequence). This CDR3 is built from 16 residues. The CDR3 loop reads CASSPNRGAWGNTIYF. The CDR3 DNA sequence: TGTGCCAGCAGCCCGAACAGGGGAGCTTGGGGAAACACCATATATTTT.

The chain joins TRBV5-6 to TRBJ1-1; D uncertain. Trimming took off 0 bases at V and 3 bases at J, with 9 bases between the two ends. CDR1 is SGHDT, CDR2 YYEEEE, per germline. The CDR3 contains 14 residues. CDR3 loop: CASSLGGFYTEAFF. In nucleotides, the CDR3 is TGTGCCAGCAGCTTGGGAGGTTTTTACACTGAAGCTTTCTTT.

The chain recombines TRBV9 with TRBJ1-2; D is uncertain. V lost 0 bases and J 5 bases, leaving 14 bases between the germline ends. CDR3 length: 15 amino acids. Germline assignment: CDR1 SGDLS and CDR2 YYNGEE. CDR3 coding DNA: TGTGCCAGCAGCGTAGCGACGGAGTCTCTATATGGCTACACCTTC. Translation: CASSVATESLYGYTF.

The chain employs TRBV29-1 and TRBJ2-3; D not certain. Trimming took off 4 bases at V and 1 base at J, with 6 bases between the two ends. The CDR3 extends over 12 amino acids. CDR1 SQVTM and CDR2 ANQGSEA come from the germline V gene. The CDR3, as DNA: TGCAGCGTTGTATCAGGCACAGATACGCAGTATTTT. Its protein product is CSVVSGTDTQYF.

This chain links TRBV2 with TRBJ1-5, with D hard to call. The CDR3 extends over 13 amino acids. Trimming removed 7 bases from V and 7 bases from J, with 14 bases in between. CDR1 is SNHLY and CDR2 is FYNNEI in the germline V gene. CDR3 region: CASNYKPNQPQHF. CDR3 DNA sequence: TGTGCCAGCAATTATAAGCCGAACCAGCCCCAGCATTTT.

V usage is TRBV7-6 and J usage is TRBJ2-2, with 7 bases matching TRBD2. CDR1 is SGHVS, CDR2 FNYEAQ, per germline. After removal of 5 bases from V and 2 bases from J, the junction contained 8 bases not matched to a gene. CDR3 length: 16 residues. The CDR3 DNA sequence: TGTGCCAGCAGCCTTGGCGGGGGTCCAAACACCGGGGAGCTGTTTTTT. Translating gives CASSLGGGPNTGELFF.

With respect to this clone: Sequence at one end of the junction differs from germline and may be a read error. The V call is TRBV6-1, the J call TRBJ2-4, with D perhaps TRBD2 (5 bases). From germline, CDR1 is MNHNS and CDR2 SASEGT. The CDR3 is made up of 15 amino acids. The CDR3 DNA reads as TGTGCCAGCAGAGAAGCGACTATGACGGTAAACATTCAGTACTTC. Protein product: CASREATMTVNIQYF.

This chain connects TRBV3-1 (or the pseudogene TRBV3-2) to TRBJ2-7; 9 bases match TRBD2. The CDR3 contains 15 residues. The germline V gene encodes CDR1 LGHDT and CDR2 YNNKEL (reference sequence). With V trimmed by 4 bases and J by 7 bases, 11 bases remained unmatched. The CDR3, as DNA: TGTGCCAGCAGCCCTGTGAAGCGGGGGGCACGGGAGCAGTACTTC. Protein sequence: CASSPVKRGAREQYF.

This clone came up a few times. J is TRBJ1-5 and V is TRBV19; D is perhaps TRBD1 (6 bases). This CDR3 spans 15 amino acids. V was shortened by 4 bases and J by 0 bases, with 10 bases between the two germline ends. The germline V gene has CDR1 LNHDA and CDR2 SQIVND (reference sequence). CDR3 protein: CASSNTGLSNQPQHF. The CDR3 DNA reads TGTGCCAGTAGTAATACAGGGCTTAGCAATCAGCCCCAGCATTTT. Based on the CDR3 plus reference TRBV19 and TRBJ1-5, the full variable domain is DGGITQSPKYLFRKEGQNVTLSCEQNLNHDAMYWYRQDPGQGLRLIYYSQIVNDFQKGDIAEGYSVSREKKESFPLTVTSAQKNPTAFYLCASSNTGLSNQPQHFGDGTRLSIL.

The rearrangement joins TRBV5-8 to TRBJ2-5; D perhaps matches TRBD2 (6 bases). CDR1 SGHTS and CDR2 YDEGEE come from the germline V gene. The germline V and J ends were trimmed by 4 bases and 2 bases, with 15 bases remaining between them. CDR3 length equals 15 residues. Here the CDR3 reads CASSPGARRQETQYF. The CDR3 coding sequence is TGTGCCAGCAGCCCGGGAGCCAGGAGACAAGAGACCCAGTACTTC.

This chain links TRBV20-1 with TRBJ2-7; perhaps TRBD1 as D (5 bases). Germline CDR1 DFQATT, CDR2 SNEGSKA (reference sequence). The CDR3 extends over 11 amino acids. CDR3 sequence: CRASSGHEQYF. The CDR3, as DNA: TGCAGGGCCTCCTCAGGGCACGAGCAGTACTTC.

The genes are TRBV2 and TRBJ1-1, with D perhaps TRBD1 (6 bases). This CDR3 has 13 amino acids. V lost 5 bases and J lost 4, with 11 bases in between. CDR1 and CDR2 from the germline V gene are SNHLY and FYNNEI. Here the CDR3 DNA reads TGTGCCAGCAGTAAAACAGGGAGCACTGAAGCTTTCTTT. Its translation: CASSKTGSTEAFF.

The chain recombines TRBV11-2 with TRBJ2-5, with 14 bases that match TRBD2. The CDR3 is 17 amino acids. The V segment lost 5 bases and the J segment 1 base; nucleotides outside the gene matches: 6. Looked up from germline, CDR1 is SGHAT and CDR2 is FQNNGV. CDR3 nucleotide sequence: TGTGCCAGCAGCCTCATGGGACTAGCGGGAGCCCAAGAGACCCAGTACTTC. Translation: CASSLMGLAGAQETQYF.

This rearrangement joins TRBV6-2 or TRBV6-3 to TRBJ2-1, with D possibly being TRBD1 (6 bases). Germline CDR1 is MNHEY and CDR2 is SVGEGT. The CDR3 contains 18 residues. V was trimmed by 1 base and J by 4 bases, leaving 20 bases between them. Written as DNA, the CDR3 is TGTGCCAGCAGTTACTTTTCGGGACATGAAAGAGTATACAATGAGCAGTTCTTC. This encodes CASSYFSGHERVYNEQFF.

The V gene is TRBV20-1, the J gene TRBJ1-1; D remains unclear. Germline V gives CDR1 DFQATT, CDR2 SNEGSKA (reference sequence). V was trimmed by 0 bases and J by 6 bases, leaving 5 bases between them. This CDR3 region has 11 residues. DNA for the CDR3: TGCAGTGCTAGAGAGCCAGCTGAAGCTTTCTTT. Translating gives CSAREPAEAFF.